The clone carrying this T cell receptor beta chain was seen ten or more times. A patient was excluded if there was uncontrolled infection, other autoimmune disease, pregnancy or lactation. The V end lost 0 bases, the J end lost 12 bases, and 20 bases lay between the germline ends. CDR3 length: 15 amino acids. Per the germline V gene, CDR1 is WSHSY and CDR2 is SAAADI. The data are from a study of T cells in Graves' hyperthyroidism and ophthalmopathy. Regions amplified from RNA transcripts were the TCR beta CDR3 regions. First-round RT-PCR targeting the TCR CDR3 was performed with the HTBI primer set. TCRdb re-analysed the multiplex PCR reads in MiXCR, keeping a single row per CDR3 protein. This table has about 460,000 distinct CDR3 sequences, 22% appearing once.

The chain combines TRBV10-2 with TRBJ1-1; weak D call: TRBD1 (6 bases). Sequenced sample: blood. This TCR was recovered from a woman between 65 and 79 years old with Graves' ophthalmopathy. DNA for the CDR3: TGCGCCAGCAGTGAGTCGTCGGCAGGGAGTGGGACATCTTTCTTT. It specifies CASSESSAGSGTSFF.